What follows describes a single T cell receptor (beta chain). With 60 Vbeta and 13 Jbeta primers, the PCR was carried out. The assay was immunoSEQ multiplex PCR, and TCRdb's table has in-frame clones only and misses some. The sample includes about 120,000 clones. The CDR3 length is 13 residues. With 8 bases removed from V and 1 base from J, the gap between germline ends came to 11 bases. The germline gives CDR1 MNHEY, CDR2 SVGAGI. The data originate from a study of cytomegalovirus exposure and HLA in healthy donors. The sequence came from a man younger than 35 in good health and CMV-seronegative. The chain combines TRBV6-5 with TRBJ1-1; D possibly corresponds to TRBD1 (5 bases). The sample consisted of PBMCs. CDR3 sequence: CASARAGNTEAFF. The CDR3 DNA is TGTGCCAGCGCCAGGGCAGGGAACACTGAAGCTTTCTTT.